The 29 T cell receptor beta chains presented below share a single source sample, sequenced in a study of T cell clonality in common variable immunodeficiency. Their antigens are not known. The study's findings and limits: Common variable immunodeficiency TCR beta sequences reportedly had fewer deletions and N-nucleotide insertions.

Profiling relied on immunoSEQ multiplex PCR, and the TCRdb table lists in-frame clones only, not all of them. The sample has roughly 34,000 clones, none seen only once; the top ten hold approximately 7%. Sequences were obtained from peripheral blood mononuclear cells. The source is a human donor with common variable immunodeficiency.

Notes on this clone: The junction departs from germline at one end; a sequencing error may be responsible. The read ends 3 residues early relative to the CDR3; the germline J gene fills the gap. The chain recombines TRBV6-1 with TRBJ2-1; weak D call: TRBD2 (6 bases). The CDR3 totals 16 residues. The germline gives CDR1 MNHNS, CDR2 SASEGT. This chain's CDR3 is CASSEAGLSLVNEQFF. The DNA read from the CDR3 is TGTGCCAGCAGCGAAGCGGGCCTCTCCTTGGTGAATGAG.

This clone was counted at least ten times. The CDR3 end falls 3 residues outside the read, so it is completed with the germline J gene. The J gene is TRBJ2-2, the V gene TRBV7-2; D unresolved. Per germline, CDR1 SGHTA and CDR2 FQGNSA. V was cut by 1 base and J by 3 bases, with 6 bases left in between. The CDR3 loop spans 14 amino acids. CDR3 amino acids: CASSLGQDTGELFF. The part of the CDR3 DNA that was read is TGTGCCAGCAGCTTAGGTCAGGACACCGGGGAG.

With regard to this clone: The missing CDR3 end, 3 residues past where the read stops, is filled in from the germline J gene. The genes are TRBV19 and TRBJ1-5; D uncertain. The CDR3 is 17 amino acids. Trimming took 2 bases from V and 6 from J, leaving 20 bases between them. Germline V gives CDR1 LNHDA, CDR2 SQIVND (reference sequence). This CDR3 is CASSISTAQRSRQPQHF. CDR3 DNA (partial): TGTGCCAGTAGTATAAGTACAGCCCAGAGGAGTCGTCAGCCC.

At least ten counts were recorded for this clone. With the read ending 3 residues before the CDR3 end, the germline J gene is used to fill in that end. The rearrangement uses TRBV2 and TRBJ2-3; maybe TRBD1 (5 bases). CDR3 size: 14 residues. With 4 bases removed from V and 0 bases from J, the gap between germline ends came to 8 bases. CDR1 is SNHLY, CDR2 FYNNEI, per germline. CDR3 sequence: CASSVDSSTDTQYF. The CDR3 bases that were read are TGTGCCAGCAGTGTAGACAGTAGCACAGATACG.

This clone was recorded many times. The read terminates 3 residues before the CDR3 end, so the remaining end is supplied by the germline J gene. The V and J genes are TRBV27 and TRBJ2-3, with TRBD2 matching over 9 bases. The CDR3 runs 15 residues. V shed 5 bases and J 1 base; nucleotides not matched to a gene: 4. Germline loops: CDR1 MNHEY, CDR2 SMNVEV (reference sequence). The DNA read from the CDR3 is TGTGCCAGCAGTGGGAGGACTAGCGGCACAGATACG. The encoded protein is CASSGRTSGTDT. The CDR3 as a whole reads CASSGRTSGTDTQYF.

This clone was found many times. The observed sequence ends 3 residues before the CDR3 terminus, with the missing tail filled in from the germline J gene. The genes are TRBV20-1 and TRBJ2-7; D gene uncertain. CDR1 is DFQATT and CDR2 is SNEGSKA in the germline V gene (reference sequence). V was shortened by 0 bases and J by 1 base, with 16 bases between the two germline ends. This CDR3 contains 16 residues. CDR3 loop: CSARDEEGMNSYEQYF. The part of the CDR3 DNA that was read is TGCAGTGCTAGAGATGAAGAAGGCATGAATTCCTACGAG.

This clone came up many times. The sequence runs out 3 residues before the end of the CDR3; the remainder is reconstructed from the germline J gene. The chain couples TRBV7-2 to TRBJ2-5, with 7 nucleotides matching TRBD2. Losses at the gene ends were 0 bases for V and 2 bases for J; bases not matched to a gene: 0. The CDR3 sequence is 14 residues long. The V gene's germline CDR1 is SGHTA and CDR2 FQGNSA. The CDR3 DNA, read in part, is TGTGCCAGCAGCTTAGCAGCGGGACAAGAGACC. Translating gives CASSLAAGQET. The whole CDR3 region reads CASSLAAGQETQYF.

This clone was recorded at least ten times. The read ends 3 residues before the CDR3 terminus; that terminus is restored from the germline J gene. The chain combines TRBV5-6 with TRBJ1-1; D uncertain. CDR1 is SGHDT, CDR2 YYEEEE, per germline. The CDR3 is made up of 15 amino acids. Trimming took off 2 bases at V and 2 bases at J, with 13 bases between the two ends. The CDR3 here is CASSFYGRINTEAFF. Partial CDR3 DNA: TGTGCCAGCAGCTTCTACGGCAGGATAAACACTGAA.

In this sample, this clone turned up many times. The read falls 3 residues short of the CDR3 end, and the missing part is taken from the germline J gene. The rearrangement links TRBV5-3 to TRBJ2-3; perhaps TRBD1 as D (5 bases). Being an ORF, TRBV5-3 has a function that is uncertain. The CDR3 is 14 amino acids. Between the trimmed V and J ends, which lost 2 bases and 1 base, there was a span of 8 bases. CDR3: CARSFRARTDTQYF. CDR3 bases read: TGTGCCAGAAGCTTCAGGGCCCGCACAGATACG.

Ten or more counts support this clone. The read falls 3 residues short of the CDR3 end, and the missing part is taken from the germline J gene. The V call is TRBV7-2, the J call TRBJ2-5; TRBD1 agrees at 7 bases. The trim removed 1 base at V and 4 bases at J, leaving 6 bases unmatched. Germline CDR1 reads SGHTA; CDR2 reads FQGNSA. The CDR3 is 15 residues long. The part of the CDR3 DNA that was read is TGTGCCAGCAGCTTAGTGGGTGAGGGGGCAGAGACC. Protein product: CASSLVGEGAET. The entire CDR3 protein is CASSLVGEGAETQYF.

This clone came up many times. The CDR3 extends 3 residues past the end of the read, so its final part is completed from the germline J gene. The chain couples TRBV29-1 to TRBJ2-2, with D possibly matching TRBD2 (6 bases). CDR3 length: 14 amino acids. V was clipped by 5 bases and J by 0 bases, with 10 bases between them. Germline CDR1 reads SQVTM; CDR2 reads ANQGSEA. The covered CDR3 bases are TGCAGCGTTTATCCTAGCGCGAACACCGGGGAG. Its translation: CSVYPSANTGE. The full CDR3 protein reads CSVYPSANTGELFF.

This clone occurred a few times. CDR3 sequence reads: CASSHLQGDEQYF. The sequenced part of the CDR3 DNA is TGTGCCAGCAGCCACCTACAGGGGGACGAG. The V gene is TRBV7-3, the J gene TRBJ2-7; 8 nucleotides agree with TRBD1. Sequencing ends 3 residues short of the CDR3 end; the germline J gene provides the rest. Trimming at V came to 5 bases and at J to 5 bases, leaving 5 bases not matched to a gene. The CDR3 spans 13 residues. CDR1 and CDR2 (germline): SGHTA, FQGTGA. Full variable domain (missing parts from reference TRBV7-3 and TRBJ2-7): GAGVSQTPSNKVTEKGKYVELRCDPISGHTALYWYRQSLGQGPEFLIYFQGTGAADDSGLPNDRFFAVRPEGSVSTLKIQRTERGDSAVYLCASSHLQGDEQYFGPGTRLTVT.

A few counts support this clone. Sequencing ends 3 residues short of the CDR3 end; the germline J gene provides the rest. The chain carries TRBV7-2 and TRBJ2-1, with 12 bases aligning to TRBD1. The CDR3 extends over 15 amino acids. Per the germline V gene, CDR1 is SGHTA and CDR2 is FQGNSA. V lost 5 bases and J lost 9; bases outside the gene matches: 8. The sequenced CDR3 bases are TGTGCCAGCAGCCCCGGGACAGGGGGCCGAGGTGAG. Translating gives CASSPGTGGRGE. The full CDR3 protein is CASSPGTGGRGEQFF.

Of note for this clone: Read sequence stops 3 residues before the CDR3 end, and the germline J gene provides the missing end. The chain links TRBV6-4 to TRBJ2-1; 12 bases map to TRBD2. Germline V gives CDR1 MRHNA, CDR2 SNTAGT. J was trimmed by 7 bases and V by 4 bases; bases with no gene match: 8. The CDR3 covers 16 residues. The CDR3 DNA, read in part, is TGTGCCAGCAGTGCGAACCGGGGACTAGCGGGTAATGAG. This translates into CASSANRGLAGNE. The entire CDR3 sequence reads CASSANRGLAGNEQFF.

This clone was observed a handful of times. The read ends 3 residues early relative to the CDR3; the germline J gene fills the gap. The genes are TRBV19 and TRBJ2-3; D uncertain. V gave up 1 base and J gave up 2 bases, with 16 bases separating them. This CDR3 contains 17 residues. Germline assignment: CDR1 LNHDA and CDR2 SQIVND (reference sequence). CDR3: CASSIGAPYSPTDTQYF. CDR3 bases read: TGTGCCAGTAGTATAGGAGCCCCCTACTCCCCCACAGATACG.

This clone was counted at least ten times. The read finishes 3 residues shy of the CDR3 end, and the germline J gene is used to complete it. The chain couples TRBV7-6 to TRBJ2-1, with 12 bases that match TRBD1. The ends lost 5 bases at V and 9 bases at J; junction bases unmatched: 8. The CDR3 loop spans 15 amino acids. The germline CDR1 and CDR2 sequences are SGHVS and FNYEAQ. CDR3 amino acids: CASSPGTGGRGEQFF. The CDR3 DNA, read in part, is TGTGCCAGCAGCCCCGGGACAGGGGGCCGAGGTGAG. Full variable domain (remainder filled in from reference TRBV7-6 and TRBJ2-1): GAGVSQSPRYKVTKRGQDVALRCDPISGHVSLYWYRQALGQGPEFLTYFNYEAQQDKSGLPNDRFSAERPEGSISTLTIQRTEQRDSAMYRCASSPGTGGRGEQFFGPGTRLTVL.

Turning to this clone: One end of the junction is discordant with germline, which a read error may explain. CDR3: CSSSLAEALGYTF. The CDR3 bases that were read are TGTTCCAGCAGCTTAGCTGAGGCCTTGGGC. The gene calls are TRBV7-9 and TRBJ1-2, with D unclear. The read is 3 residues too short to cover the CDR3 end, so that end is filled in from the germline J gene. The CDR3 is 13 amino acids. Germline values: CDR1 SEHNR, CDR2 FQNEAQ (reference sequence).

This clone has more than one count but fewer than ten. The read ends 3 residues early relative to the CDR3; the germline J gene fills the gap. The chain recombines TRBV19 with TRBJ2-7; D perhaps matches TRBD1 (5 bases). Trimming removed 3 bases at V and 1 base at J, with 7 bases between. This CDR3 has 13 residues. Germline V gene lookup returns CDR1 LNHDA and CDR2 SQIVND (reference sequence). The DNA read from the CDR3 is TGTGCCAGTAGTATTACAGGTTCCTACGAG. This sequence encodes CASSITGSYE. The CDR3 as a whole reads CASSITGSYEQYF. The variable domain in full, with the rest retrieved from reference TRBV19 and TRBJ2-7, is DGGITQSPKYLFRKEGQNVTLSCEQNLNHDAMYWYRQDPGQGLRLIYYSQIVNDFQKGDIAEGYSVSREKKESFPLTVTSAQKNPTAFYLCASSITGSYEQYFGPGTRLTVT.

This clone was seen a handful of times. The CDR3 end is not reached by the read, which stops 3 residues before it; the germline J gene fills it in. The chain links TRBV11-1 to TRBJ1-2, with TRBD1 as a possible D gene (5 bases). The CDR3 is made up of 11 amino acids. V lost 8 bases to trimming and J lost 2 bases, with 6 bases between them. CDR1 and CDR2 (germline): SGHAT, FQDESV (reference sequence). CDR3 in amino acids: CASPGNYGYTF. Partial CDR3 DNA: TGTGCCAGCCCAGGGAACTATGGC.

This clone was seen only a few times. The CDR3 end falls 3 residues outside the read, so it is completed with the germline J gene. This chain connects TRBV7-2 to TRBJ2-7, with 11 bases aligning to TRBD2. Trimming at V came to 5 bases and at J to 6 bases, leaving 6 bases not matched to a gene. The CDR3 sequence is 14 residues long. From germline, CDR1 is SGHTA and CDR2 FQGNSA. This CDR3 reads CASSKTSGISEQYF. The sequenced CDR3 bases are TGTGCCAGCAGCAAGACTAGCGGGATCTCCGAG.

The sample holds many counts of this clone. The CDR3 end falls 3 residues outside the read, so it is completed with the germline J gene. The rearrangement joins TRBV7-9 to TRBJ1-1; a weak D match, TRBD1 (5 bases). CDR1 is SEHNR and CDR2 is FQNEAQ in the germline V gene (reference sequence). The V and J ends lost 5 bases and 0 bases respectively, with 10 bases between them. The CDR3 is made up of 14 amino acids. The sequenced part of the CDR3 DNA is TGTGCCAGCAGCGCCCAGGGTATGAACACTGAA. This codes for CASSAQGMNTE. The full CDR3 reads CASSAQGMNTEAFF.

This clone has a handful of counts. CDR3 region: CASSYGGRGTGELFF. The DNA read from the CDR3 is TGTGCCAGCAGTTACGGCGGCAGGGGAACCGGGGAG. The rearrangement links TRBV6-2 or TRBV6-3 to TRBJ2-2; perhaps TRBD1 as D (6 bases). Sequencing ends 3 residues short of the CDR3 end; the germline J gene provides the rest. Trimming removed 2 bases at V and 5 bases at J, with 12 bases between. The CDR3 is 15 amino acids. Germline-derived CDR1 and CDR2 are MNHEY and SVGEGT.

This clone has at least ten counts. The CDR3 spells CASSLGGNRIYEQYF. The part of the CDR3 DNA that was read is TGTGCCAGCAGTTTAGGGGGGAATAGGATCTACGAG. The chain has TRBV28 and TRBJ2-7; the D gene is possibly TRBD2 (6 bases). The read gets to within 3 residues of the CDR3 end, and the germline J gene fills in the rest. Germline CDR1 MDHEN, CDR2 SYDVKM. The CDR3 has 15 residues. V dropped 2 bases and J dropped 3 bases, with 14 bases sitting between them.

This clone was seen a handful of times. The read terminates 3 residues before the CDR3 end, so the remaining end is supplied by the germline J gene. This chain connects TRBV19 to TRBJ1-2, with TRBD1 identical over 9 bases. Germline CDR1 is LNHDA and CDR2 is SQIVND (reference sequence). This CDR3 spans 14 amino acids. Losses at the gene ends were 5 bases for V and 6 bases for J; bases not matched to a gene: 7. CDR3 loop: CASSPLDRGDGYTF. The sequenced part of the CDR3 DNA is TGTGCCAGTAGTCCCCTGGACAGGGGCGATGGC.

This clone was found many times. The read halts 3 residues ahead of the CDR3 end, with the missing end drawn from the germline J gene. J is TRBJ2-3 and V is TRBV24-1, with 14 bases matching TRBD2. Looked up from germline, CDR1 is KGHDR and CDR2 is SFDVKD. The CDR3 covers 15 residues. The ends lost 7 bases at V and 4 bases at J; junction bases unmatched: 3. The CDR3: CATRGTSGSSDTQYF. CDR3 DNA, as far as it was read: TGTGCCACCAGGGGGACTAGCGGGAGTTCAGATACG.

This clone was picked up many times. The CDR3 region is CASSLGGVGTDTQYF. The sequenced part of the CDR3 DNA is TGTGCCAGCAGCTTGGGAGGGGTCGGCACAGATACG. The rearrangement joins TRBV5-4 to TRBJ2-3, with D perhaps TRBD1 or TRBD2 (5 bases each). The read finishes 3 residues shy of the CDR3 end, and the germline J gene is used to complete it. There are 15 residues in the CDR3. V gave up 0 bases and J gave up 1 base, with 9 bases separating them. The germline V gene has CDR1 SGHNT and CDR2 YYREEE (reference sequence). Using reference TRBV5-4 and TRBJ2-3 for the parts outside the CDR3, the full variable domain is ETGVTQSPTHLIKTRGQQVTLRCSSQSGHNTVSWYQQALGQGPQFIFQYYREEENGRGNFPPRFSGLQFPNYSSELNVNALELDDSALYLCASSLGGVGTDTQYFGPGTRLTVL.

This clone has a count of ten or more. Sequencing ends 3 residues short of the CDR3 end; the germline J gene provides the rest. V usage is TRBV30 and J usage is TRBJ2-7; 12 bases are a match to TRBD2. CDR1 and CDR2 from the germline V gene are GTSNPN and SVGIG (reference sequence). The CDR3 has 15 residues. The V and J ends lost 2 bases and 6 bases, in that order; junction bases with no gene match: 8. CDR3 DNA, as far as it was read: TGTGCCTGGAGTAGCCGGACTAGCGGGATCCGCGAG. Translation gives CAWSSRTSGIRE. In full, the CDR3 reads CAWSSRTSGIREQYF. Complete variable domain (other parts from reference TRBV30 and TRBJ2-7): SQTIHQWPATLVQPVGSPLSLECTVEGTSNPNLYWYRQAAGRGLQLLFYSVGIGQISSEVPQNLSASRPQDRQFILSSKKLLLSDSGFYLCAWSSRTSGIREQYFGPGTRLTVT.

This clone was counted only a few times. The CDR3 extends 3 residues past the end of the read, so its final part is completed from the germline J gene. The chain employs TRBV19 and TRBJ2-2; D is possibly TRBD1 (6 bases). Trimming took 4 bases from V and 1 from J, leaving 19 bases between them. Germline CDR1 reads LNHDA; CDR2 reads SQIVND (reference sequence). The CDR3 loop spans 18 amino acids. The CDR3: CASSRQTGMILNTGELFF. CDR3 bases read: TGTGCCAGTAGTAGACAGACAGGAATGATACTGAACACCGGGGAG.

This clone was observed many times. The read terminates 3 residues ahead of where the CDR3 ends, so the germline J gene completes it. The chain links TRBV7-3 to TRBJ2-1; unclear D gene. CDR1 and CDR2 from the germline V gene are SGHTA and FQGTGA. V lost 2 bases and J 8 bases, leaving 10 bases between the germline ends. The CDR3 contains 13 residues. The covered CDR3 bases are TGTGCCAGCAGCTTAGAGACTGGGTATGAG. It is translated as CASSLETGYE. The entire CDR3 sequence reads CASSLETGYEQFF. The full variable domain, in which reference TRBV7-3 and TRBJ2-1 provide the parts outside the CDR3, is GAGVSQTPSNKVTEKGKYVELRCDPISGHTALYWYRQSLGQGPEFLIYFQGTGAADDSGLPNDRFFAVRPEGSVSTLKIQRTERGDSAVYLCASSLETGYEQFFGPGTRLTVL.